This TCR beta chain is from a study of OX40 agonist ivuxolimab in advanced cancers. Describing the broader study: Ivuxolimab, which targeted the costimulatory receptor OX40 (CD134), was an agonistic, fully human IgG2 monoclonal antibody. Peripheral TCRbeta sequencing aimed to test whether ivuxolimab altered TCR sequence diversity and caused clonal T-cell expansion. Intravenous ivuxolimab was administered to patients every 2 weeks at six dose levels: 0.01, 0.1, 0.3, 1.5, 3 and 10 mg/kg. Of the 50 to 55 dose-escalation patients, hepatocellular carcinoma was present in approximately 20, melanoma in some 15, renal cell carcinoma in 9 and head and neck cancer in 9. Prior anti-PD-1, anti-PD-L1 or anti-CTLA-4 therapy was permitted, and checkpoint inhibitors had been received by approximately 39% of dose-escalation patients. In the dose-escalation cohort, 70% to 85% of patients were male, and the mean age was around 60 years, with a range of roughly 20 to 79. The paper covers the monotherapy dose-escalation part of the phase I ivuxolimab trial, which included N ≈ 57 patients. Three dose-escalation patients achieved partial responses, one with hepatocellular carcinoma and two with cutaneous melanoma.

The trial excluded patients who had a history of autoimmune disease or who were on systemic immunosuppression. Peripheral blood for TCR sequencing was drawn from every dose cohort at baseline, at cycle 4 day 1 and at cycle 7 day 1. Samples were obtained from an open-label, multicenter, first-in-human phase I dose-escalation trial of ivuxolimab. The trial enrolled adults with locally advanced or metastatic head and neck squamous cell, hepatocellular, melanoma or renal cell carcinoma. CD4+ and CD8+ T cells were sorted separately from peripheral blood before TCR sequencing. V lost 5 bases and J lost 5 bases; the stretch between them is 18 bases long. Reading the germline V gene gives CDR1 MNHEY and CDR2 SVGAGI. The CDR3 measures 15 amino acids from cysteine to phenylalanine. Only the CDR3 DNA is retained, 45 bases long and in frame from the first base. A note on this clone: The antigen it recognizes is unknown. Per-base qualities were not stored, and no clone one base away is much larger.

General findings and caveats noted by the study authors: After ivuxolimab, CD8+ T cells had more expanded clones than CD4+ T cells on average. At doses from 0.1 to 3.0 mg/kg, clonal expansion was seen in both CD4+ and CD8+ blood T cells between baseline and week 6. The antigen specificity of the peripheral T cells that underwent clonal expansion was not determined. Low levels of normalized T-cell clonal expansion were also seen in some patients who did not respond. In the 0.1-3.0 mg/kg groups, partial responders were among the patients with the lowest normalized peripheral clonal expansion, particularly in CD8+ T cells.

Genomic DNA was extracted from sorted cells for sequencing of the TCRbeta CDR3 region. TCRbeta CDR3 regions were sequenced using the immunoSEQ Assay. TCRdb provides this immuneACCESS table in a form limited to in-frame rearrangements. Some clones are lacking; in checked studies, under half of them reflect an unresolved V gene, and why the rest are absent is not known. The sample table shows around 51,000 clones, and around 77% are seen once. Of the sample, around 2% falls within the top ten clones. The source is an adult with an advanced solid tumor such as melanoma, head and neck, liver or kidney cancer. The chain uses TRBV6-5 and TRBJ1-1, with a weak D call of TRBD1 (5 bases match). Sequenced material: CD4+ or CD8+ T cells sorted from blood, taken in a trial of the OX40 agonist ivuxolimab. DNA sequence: TGTGCCAGCAGTGGTGAGGGGTCCCGAAAGACTGAAGCTTTCTTT. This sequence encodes CASSGEGSRKTEAFF.